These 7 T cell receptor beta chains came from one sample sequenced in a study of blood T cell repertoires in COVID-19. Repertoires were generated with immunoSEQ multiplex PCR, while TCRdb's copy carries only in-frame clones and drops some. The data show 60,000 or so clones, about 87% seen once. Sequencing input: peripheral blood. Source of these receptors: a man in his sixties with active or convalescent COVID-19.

The CDR3 DNA is TGTGCCAGCAGATTGACGACTAGCGGGCATGAGCAGTTCTTC. Encoded protein: CASRLTTSGHEQFF. This chain uses TRBV2 with TRBJ2-1; 10 nucleotides match TRBD2. The CDR3 is 14 amino acids. Per the germline V gene, CDR1 is SNHLY and CDR2 is FYNNEI. After removal of 6 bases from V and 8 bases from J, the junction contained 7 bases not matched to a gene.

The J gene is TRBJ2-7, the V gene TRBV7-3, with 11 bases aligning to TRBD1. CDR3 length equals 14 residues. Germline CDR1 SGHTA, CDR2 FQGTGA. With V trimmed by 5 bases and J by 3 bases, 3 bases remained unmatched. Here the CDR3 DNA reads TGTGCCAGCAGCCGAGGGACAGGGGGCTACGAGCAGTACTTC. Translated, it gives CASSRGTGGYEQYF. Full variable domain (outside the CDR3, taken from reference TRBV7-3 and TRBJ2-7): GAGVSQTPSNKVTEKGKYVELRCDPISGHTALYWYRQSLGQGPEFLIYFQGTGAADDSGLPNDRFFAVRPEGSVSTLKIQRTERGDSAVYLCASSRGTGGYEQYFGPGTRLTVT.

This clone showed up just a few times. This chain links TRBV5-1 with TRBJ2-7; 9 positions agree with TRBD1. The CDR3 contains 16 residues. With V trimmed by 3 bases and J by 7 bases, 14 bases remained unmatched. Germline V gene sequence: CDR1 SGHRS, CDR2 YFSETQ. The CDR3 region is CASSSSPGQGQEEQYF. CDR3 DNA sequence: TGCGCCAGCAGCTCATCACCGGGACAGGGTCAAGAAGAGCAGTACTTC. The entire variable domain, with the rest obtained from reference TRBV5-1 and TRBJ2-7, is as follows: KAGVTQTPRYLIKTRGQQVTLSCSPISGHRSVSWYQQTPGQGLQFLFEYFSETQRNKGNFPGRFSGRQFSNSRSEMNVSTLELGDSALYLCASSSSPGQGQEEQYFGPGTRLTVT.

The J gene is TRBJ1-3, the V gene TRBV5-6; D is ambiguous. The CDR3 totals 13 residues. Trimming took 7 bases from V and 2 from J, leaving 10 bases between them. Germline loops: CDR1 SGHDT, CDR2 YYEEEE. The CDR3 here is CASRGRTGNTIYF. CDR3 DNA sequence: TGTGCCAGCCGAGGGAGGACTGGAAACACCATATATTTT.

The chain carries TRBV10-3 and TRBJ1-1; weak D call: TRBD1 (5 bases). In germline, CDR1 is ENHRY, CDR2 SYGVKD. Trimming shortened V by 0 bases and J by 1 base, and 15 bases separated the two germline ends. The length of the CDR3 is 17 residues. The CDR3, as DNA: TGTGCCATCAGTGAGTCCACTCTGGACGGGGGGAACACTGAAGCTTTCTTT. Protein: CAISESTLDGGNTEAFF.

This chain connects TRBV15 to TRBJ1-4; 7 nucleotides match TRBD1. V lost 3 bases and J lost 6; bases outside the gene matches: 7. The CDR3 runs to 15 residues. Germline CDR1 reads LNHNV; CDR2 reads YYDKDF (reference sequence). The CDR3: CATSRTFGTDEKLFF. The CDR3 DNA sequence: TGTGCCACCAGCAGGACGTTTGGGACAGATGAAAAACTGTTTTTT.

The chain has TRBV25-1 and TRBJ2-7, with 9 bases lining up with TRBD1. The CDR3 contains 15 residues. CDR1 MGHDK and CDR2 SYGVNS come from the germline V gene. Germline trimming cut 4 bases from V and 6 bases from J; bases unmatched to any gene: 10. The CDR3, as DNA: TGTGCCAGCAGTGGACCCGGGACAGGGTATAGCGAGCAGTACTTC. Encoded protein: CASSGPGTGYSEQYF.